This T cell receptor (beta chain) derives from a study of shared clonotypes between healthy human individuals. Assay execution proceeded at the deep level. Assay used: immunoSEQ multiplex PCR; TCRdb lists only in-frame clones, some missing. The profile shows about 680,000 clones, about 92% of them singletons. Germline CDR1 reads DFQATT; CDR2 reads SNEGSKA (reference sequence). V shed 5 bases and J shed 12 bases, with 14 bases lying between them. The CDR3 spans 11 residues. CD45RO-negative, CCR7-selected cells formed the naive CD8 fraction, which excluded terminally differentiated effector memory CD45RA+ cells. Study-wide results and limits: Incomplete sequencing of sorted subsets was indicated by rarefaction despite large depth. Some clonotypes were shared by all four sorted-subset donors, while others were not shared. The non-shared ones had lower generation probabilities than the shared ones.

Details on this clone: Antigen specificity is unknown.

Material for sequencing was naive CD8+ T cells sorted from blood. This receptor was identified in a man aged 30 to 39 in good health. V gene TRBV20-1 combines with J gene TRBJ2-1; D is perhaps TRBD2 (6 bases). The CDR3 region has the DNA TGCAGTGCTGGGGACGCCGGGGGGCAGTTCTTC. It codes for CSAGDAGGQFF.